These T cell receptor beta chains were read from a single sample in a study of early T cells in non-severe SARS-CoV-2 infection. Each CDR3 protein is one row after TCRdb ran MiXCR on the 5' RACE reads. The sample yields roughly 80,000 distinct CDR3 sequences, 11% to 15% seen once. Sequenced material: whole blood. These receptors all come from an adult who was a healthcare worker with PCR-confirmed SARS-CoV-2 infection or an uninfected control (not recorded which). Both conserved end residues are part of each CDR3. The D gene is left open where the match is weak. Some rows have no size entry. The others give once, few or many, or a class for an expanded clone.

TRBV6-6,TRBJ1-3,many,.,CASSYSKARTIYF,TGTGCCAGCAGTTACTCGAAGGCCCGGACCATATATTTT
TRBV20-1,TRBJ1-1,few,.,CSARFAGGTEAFF,TGCAGTGCTAGATTCGCTGGGGGCACTGAAGCTTTCTTT
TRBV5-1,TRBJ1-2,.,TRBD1,CASSKQTGDDGYTF,TGCGCCAGCAGCAAACAGACAGGGGACGATGGCTACACCTTC
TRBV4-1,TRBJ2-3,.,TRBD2,CASRGRLAGGPVTDTQYF,TGCGCCAGCAGGGGGCGACTAGCGGGAGGGCCGGTGACAGATACGCAGTATTTT
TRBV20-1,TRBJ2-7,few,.,CSAAGTRSSYEQYF,TGCAGTGCCGCCGGGACGAGGAGCTCCTACGAGCAGTACTTC
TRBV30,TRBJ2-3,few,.,CAWTASTDTQYF,TGTGCCTGGACCGCAAGCACAGATACGCAGTATTTT
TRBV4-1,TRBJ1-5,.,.,CASSPGQRYSNQPQHF,TGCGCCAGCAGCCCCGGACAGCGGTATAGCAATCAGCCCCAGCATTTT
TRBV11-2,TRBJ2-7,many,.,CASSLESSLYEQYF,TGTGCCAGCAGCTTAGAATCCAGCCTGTACGAGCAGTACTTC
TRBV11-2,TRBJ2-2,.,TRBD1,CASSYRTGSTGELFF,TGTGCCAGCAGCTACCGGACAGGGAGCACCGGGGAGCTGTTTTTT
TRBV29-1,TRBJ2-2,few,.,CSVDRDGANTGELFF,TGCAGCGTTGACCGGGACGGCGCGAACACCGGGGAGCTGTTTTTT
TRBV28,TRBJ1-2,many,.,CASQQSQWRDGYGYTF,TGTGCCAGCCAACAGTCTCAGTGGAGAGACGGCTATGGCTACACCTTC
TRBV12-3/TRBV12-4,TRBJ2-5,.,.,CASSGDAETQYF,TGTGCCAGCAGTGGGGACGCGGAGACCCAGTACTTC
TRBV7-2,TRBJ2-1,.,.,CASSLTGMGDEQFF,TGTGCCAGCAGCTTAACAGGAATGGGCGATGAGCAGTTCTTC
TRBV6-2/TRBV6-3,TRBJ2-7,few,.,CASSYSGRARGEQYF,TGTGCCAGCAGTTACTCGGGCAGGGCCCGCGGCGAGCAGTACTTC
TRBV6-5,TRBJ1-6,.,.,CASSYTTPLHF,TGTGCCAGCAGTTACACGACACCCCTCCACTTT
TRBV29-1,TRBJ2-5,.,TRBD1,CSVNRQGFSPETQYF,TGCAGCGTTAACCGACAGGGATTTTCGCCAGAGACCCAGTACTTC
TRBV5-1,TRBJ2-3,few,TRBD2,CASSLATSGGGSTDTQYF,TGCGCCAGCAGCTTGGCGACTAGCGGGGGCGGTAGCACAGATACGCAGTATTTT
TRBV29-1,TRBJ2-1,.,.,CSAARDPNNEQFF,TGCAGCGCCGCCAGAGACCCAAACAATGAGCAGTTCTTC